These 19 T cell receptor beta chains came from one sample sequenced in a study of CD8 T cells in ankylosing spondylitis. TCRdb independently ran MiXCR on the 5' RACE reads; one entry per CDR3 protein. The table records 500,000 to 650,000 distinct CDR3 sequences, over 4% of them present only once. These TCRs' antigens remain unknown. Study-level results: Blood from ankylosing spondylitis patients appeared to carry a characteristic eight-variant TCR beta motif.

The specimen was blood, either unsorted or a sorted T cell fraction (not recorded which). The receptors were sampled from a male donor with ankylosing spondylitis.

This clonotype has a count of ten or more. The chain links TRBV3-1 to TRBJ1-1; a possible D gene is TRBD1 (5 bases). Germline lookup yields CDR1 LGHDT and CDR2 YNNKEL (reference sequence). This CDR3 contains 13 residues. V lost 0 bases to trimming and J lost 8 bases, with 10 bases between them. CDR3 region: CASSQDEGFEAFF. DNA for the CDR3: TGTGCCAGCAGCCAAGATGAGGGGTTCGAAGCTTTCTTT.

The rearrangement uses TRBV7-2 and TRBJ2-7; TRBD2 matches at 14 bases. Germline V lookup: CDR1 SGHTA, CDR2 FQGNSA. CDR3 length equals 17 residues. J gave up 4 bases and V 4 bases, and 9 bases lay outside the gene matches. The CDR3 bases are TGTGCCAGCAGCTCCGGGACTAGCGGGGGTTTAACGTACGAGCAGTACTTC. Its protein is CASSSGTSGGLTYEQYF.

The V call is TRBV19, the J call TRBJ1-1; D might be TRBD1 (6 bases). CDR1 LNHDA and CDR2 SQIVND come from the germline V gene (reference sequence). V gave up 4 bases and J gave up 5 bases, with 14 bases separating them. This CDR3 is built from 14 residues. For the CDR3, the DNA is TGTGCCAGTAGTAGGGGGGGCAGGGCGACTGAAGCTTTCTTT. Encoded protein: CASSRGGRATEAFF.

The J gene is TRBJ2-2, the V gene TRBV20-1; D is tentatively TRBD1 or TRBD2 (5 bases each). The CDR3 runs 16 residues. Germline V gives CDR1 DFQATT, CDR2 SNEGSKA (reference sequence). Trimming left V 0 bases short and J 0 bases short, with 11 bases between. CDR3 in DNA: TGCAGTGCTAGAGAACCGGGACGAACGAACACCGGGGAGCTGTTTTTT. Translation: CSAREPGRTNTGELFF.

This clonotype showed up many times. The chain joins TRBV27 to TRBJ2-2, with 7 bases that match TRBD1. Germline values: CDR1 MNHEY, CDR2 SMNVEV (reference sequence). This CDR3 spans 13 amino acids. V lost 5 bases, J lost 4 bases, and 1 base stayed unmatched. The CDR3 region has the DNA TGTGCCAGCAGTCACAGGGGCACCGGGGAGCTGTTTTTT. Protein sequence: CASSHRGTGELFF.

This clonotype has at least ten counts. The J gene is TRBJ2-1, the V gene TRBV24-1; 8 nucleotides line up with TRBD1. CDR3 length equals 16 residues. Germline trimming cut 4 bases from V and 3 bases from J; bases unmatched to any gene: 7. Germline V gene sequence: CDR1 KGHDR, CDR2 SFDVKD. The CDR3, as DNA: TGTGCCACCAGTGAACGAGGACAGGGCTACTACAATGAGCAGTTCTTC. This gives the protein CATSERGQGYYNEQFF.

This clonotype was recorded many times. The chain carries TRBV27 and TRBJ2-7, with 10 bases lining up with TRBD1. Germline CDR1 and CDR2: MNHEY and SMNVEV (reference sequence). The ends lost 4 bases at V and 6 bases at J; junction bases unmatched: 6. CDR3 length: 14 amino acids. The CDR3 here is CASSSGQGWAEQYF. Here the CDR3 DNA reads TGTGCCAGCAGTTCGGGACAGGGGTGGGCCGAGCAGTACTTC.

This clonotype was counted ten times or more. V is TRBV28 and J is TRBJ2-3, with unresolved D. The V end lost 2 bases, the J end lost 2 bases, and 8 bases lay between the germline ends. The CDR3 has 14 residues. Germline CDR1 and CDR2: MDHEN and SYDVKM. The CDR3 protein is CASSLPGATDTQYF. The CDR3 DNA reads TGTGCCAGCAGTTTACCCGGCGCCACAGATACGCAGTATTTT.

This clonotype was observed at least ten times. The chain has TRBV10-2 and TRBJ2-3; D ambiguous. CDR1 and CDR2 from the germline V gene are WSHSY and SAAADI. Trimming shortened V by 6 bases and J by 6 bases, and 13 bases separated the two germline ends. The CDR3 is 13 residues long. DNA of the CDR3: TGCGCCAGCAGACGGCCCAGTGCGGATACGCAGTATTTT. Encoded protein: CASRRPSADTQYF.

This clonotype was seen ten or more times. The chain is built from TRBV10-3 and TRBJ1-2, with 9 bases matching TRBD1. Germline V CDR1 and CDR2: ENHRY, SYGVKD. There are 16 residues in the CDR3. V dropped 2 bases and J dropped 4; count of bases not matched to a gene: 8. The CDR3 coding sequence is TGTGCCATCAGTGAGGACAGGGGGGTTTCCCTCTATGGCTACACCTTC. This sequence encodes CAISEDRGVSLYGYTF.

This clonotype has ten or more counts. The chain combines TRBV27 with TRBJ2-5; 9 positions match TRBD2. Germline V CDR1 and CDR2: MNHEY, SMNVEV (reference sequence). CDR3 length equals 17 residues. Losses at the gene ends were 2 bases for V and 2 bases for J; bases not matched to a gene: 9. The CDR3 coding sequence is TGTGCCAGCAGTTTAGGGGTTGCTAGCGGGACTCAAGAGACCCAGTACTTC. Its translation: CASSLGVASGTQETQYF.

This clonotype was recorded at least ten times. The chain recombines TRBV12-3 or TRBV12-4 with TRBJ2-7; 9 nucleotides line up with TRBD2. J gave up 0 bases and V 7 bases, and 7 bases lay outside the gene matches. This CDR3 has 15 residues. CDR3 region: CASKPGLAHSYEQYF. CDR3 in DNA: TGTGCCAGCAAACCGGGACTAGCACACTCCTACGAGCAGTACTTC.

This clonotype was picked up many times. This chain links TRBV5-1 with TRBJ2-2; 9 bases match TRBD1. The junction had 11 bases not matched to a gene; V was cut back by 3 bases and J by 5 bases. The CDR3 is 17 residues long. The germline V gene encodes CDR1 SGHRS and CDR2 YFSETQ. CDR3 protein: CASSWDRARGLTGELFF. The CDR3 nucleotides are TGCGCCAGCAGCTGGGACAGGGCGCGGGGGCTAACCGGGGAGCTGTTTTTT.

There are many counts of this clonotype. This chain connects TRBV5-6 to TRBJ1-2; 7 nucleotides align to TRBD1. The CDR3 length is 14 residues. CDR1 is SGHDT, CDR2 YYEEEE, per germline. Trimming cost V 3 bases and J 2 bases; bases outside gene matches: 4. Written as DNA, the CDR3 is TGTGCCAGCAGCTCCCGGGACAGAAACTATGGCTACACCTTC. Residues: CASSSRDRNYGYTF.

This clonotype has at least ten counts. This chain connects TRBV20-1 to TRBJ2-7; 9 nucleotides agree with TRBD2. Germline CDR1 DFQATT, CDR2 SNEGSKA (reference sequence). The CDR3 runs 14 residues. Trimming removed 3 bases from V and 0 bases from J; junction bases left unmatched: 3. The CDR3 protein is CSASKRGVSYEQYF. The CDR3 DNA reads TGCAGTGCTAGTAAGCGGGGGGTCTCCTACGAGCAGTACTTC.

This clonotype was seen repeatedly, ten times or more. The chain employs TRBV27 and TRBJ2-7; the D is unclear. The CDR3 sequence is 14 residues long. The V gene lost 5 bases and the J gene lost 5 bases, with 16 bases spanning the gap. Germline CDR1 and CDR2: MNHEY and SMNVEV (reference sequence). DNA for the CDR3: TGTGCCAGCAGTCTTCAACATGGTAGTGACGAGCAGTACTTC. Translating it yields CASSLQHGSDEQYF.

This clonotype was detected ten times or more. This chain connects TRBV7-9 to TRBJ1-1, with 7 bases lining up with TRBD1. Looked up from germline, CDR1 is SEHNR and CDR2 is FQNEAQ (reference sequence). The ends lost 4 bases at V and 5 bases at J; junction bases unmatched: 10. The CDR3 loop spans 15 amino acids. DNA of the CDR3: TGTGCCAGCAGCTCGCGACAGGGACGATGGACTGAAGCTTTCTTT. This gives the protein CASSSRQGRWTEAFF. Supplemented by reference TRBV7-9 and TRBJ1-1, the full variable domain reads DTGVSQNPRHKITKRGQNVTFRCDPISEHNRLYWYRQTLGQGPEFLTYFQNEAQLEKSRLLSDRFSAERPKGSFSTLEIQRTEQGDSAMYLCASSSRQGRWTEAFFGQGTRLTVV.

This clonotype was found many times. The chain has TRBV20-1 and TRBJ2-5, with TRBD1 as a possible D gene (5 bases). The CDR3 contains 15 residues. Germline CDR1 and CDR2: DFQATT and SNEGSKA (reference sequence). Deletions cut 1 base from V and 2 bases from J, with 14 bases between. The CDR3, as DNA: TGCAGTGCTAGAGGCGCGACAGCCACTCAAGAGACCCAGTACTTC. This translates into CSARGATATQETQYF.

The CDR3 protein is CASSLTGPNQPQHF. DNA for the CDR3: TGTGCCAGCAGTCTGACAGGGCCCAATCAGCCCCAGCATTTT. The rearrangement joins TRBV12-3 or TRBV12-4 to TRBJ1-5; 7 bases line up with TRBD1. Trimming removed 5 bases from V and 3 bases from J; junction bases left unmatched: 4. This CDR3 spans 14 amino acids.